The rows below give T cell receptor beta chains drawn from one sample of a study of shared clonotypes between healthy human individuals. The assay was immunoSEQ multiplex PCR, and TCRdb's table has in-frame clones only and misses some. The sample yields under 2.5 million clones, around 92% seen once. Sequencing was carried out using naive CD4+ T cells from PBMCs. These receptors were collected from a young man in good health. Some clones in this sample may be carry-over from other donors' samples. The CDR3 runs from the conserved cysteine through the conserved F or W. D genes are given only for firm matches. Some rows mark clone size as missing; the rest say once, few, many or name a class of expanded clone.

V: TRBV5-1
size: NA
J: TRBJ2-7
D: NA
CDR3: CASSIRTGLDEQYF
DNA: TGCGCCAGCAGCATACGAACCGGTTTGGACGAGCAGTACTTC

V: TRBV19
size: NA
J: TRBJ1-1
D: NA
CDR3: CASSLSGTYTEAFF
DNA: TGTGCCAGTAGTCTCTCCGGGACATACACTGAAGCTTTCTTT

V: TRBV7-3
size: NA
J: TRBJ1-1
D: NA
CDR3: CASSLTGQTNTEAFF
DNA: TGTGCCAGCAGCTTAACCGGACAGACGAACACTGAAGCTTTCTTT

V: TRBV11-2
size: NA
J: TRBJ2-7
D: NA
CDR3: CASSYFGRGSSYEQYF
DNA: TGTGCCAGCAGCTATTTTGGGCGGGGTAGCTCCTACGAGCAGTACTTC

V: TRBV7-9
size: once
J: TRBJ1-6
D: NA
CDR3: CASSWGNSPLHF
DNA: TGTGCCAGCAGCTGGGGCAATTCACCCCTCCACTTT

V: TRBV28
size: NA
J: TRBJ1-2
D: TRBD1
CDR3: CASSLYIQGGYGYTF
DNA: TGTGCCAGCAGTTTATACATACAGGGGGGTTACGGCTACACCTTC

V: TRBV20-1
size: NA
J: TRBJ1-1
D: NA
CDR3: CSARVGPEAFF
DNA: TGCAGTGCTAGAGTAGGGCCAGAAGCTTTCTTT

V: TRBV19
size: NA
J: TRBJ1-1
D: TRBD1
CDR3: CASISRGRDTEAFF
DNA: TGTGCCAGTATCTCCAGGGGGCGGGACACTGAAGCTTTCTTT

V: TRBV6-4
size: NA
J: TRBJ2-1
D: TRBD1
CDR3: CASSDSPGGNEQFF
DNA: TGTGCCAGCAGTGACTCCCCAGGGGGCAATGAGCAGTTCTTC

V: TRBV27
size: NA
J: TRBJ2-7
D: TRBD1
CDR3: CASSYRGSEQYF
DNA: TGTGCCAGCAGTTACAGGGGGAGCGAGCAGTACTTC

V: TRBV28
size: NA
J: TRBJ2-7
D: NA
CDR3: CAGGTIGRGVHEQYF
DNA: TGTGCCGGGGGAACTATCGGTAGGGGAGTCCACGAGCAGTACTTC

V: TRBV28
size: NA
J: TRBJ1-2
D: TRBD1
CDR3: CASSSHPPRDSYGYTF
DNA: TGTGCCAGCAGTTCCCACCCCCCTCGGGACAGCTATGGCTACACCTTC

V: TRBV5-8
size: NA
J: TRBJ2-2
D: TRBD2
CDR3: CASSSLAGRGELFF
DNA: TGTGCCAGCAGCTCACTAGCGGGGCGCGGGGAGCTGTTTTTT

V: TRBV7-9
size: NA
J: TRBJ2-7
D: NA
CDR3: CASSLALPGPWEQYF
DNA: TGTGCCAGCAGCTTAGCACTTCCGGGCCCCTGGGAGCAGTACTTC

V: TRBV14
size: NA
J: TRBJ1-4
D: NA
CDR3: CASSRQHLATNEKLFF
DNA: TGTGCCAGCAGTCGACAGCATCTGGCAACTAATGAAAAACTGTTTTTT

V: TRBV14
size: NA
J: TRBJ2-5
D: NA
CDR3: CASSLRTFRGQETQYF
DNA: TGTGCCAGCAGCCTACGTACCTTTAGGGGACAAGAGACCCAGTACTTC

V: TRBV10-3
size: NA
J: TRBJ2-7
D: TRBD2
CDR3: CAIKASGTSGRGGIYEQYF
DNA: TGTGCCATCAAAGCATCCGGGACTAGCGGGAGGGGAGGTATCTACGAGCAGTACTTC

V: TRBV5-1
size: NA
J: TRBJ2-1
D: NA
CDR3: CASSLAAGSYSNEQFF
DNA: TGCGCCAGCAGCTTAGCAGCGGGTTCTTATTCGAATGAGCAGTTCTTC

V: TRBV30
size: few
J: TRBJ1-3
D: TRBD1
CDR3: CAWRLTGAGNTIYF
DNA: TGTGCCTGGAGGTTGACAGGGGCTGGAAACACCATATATTTT

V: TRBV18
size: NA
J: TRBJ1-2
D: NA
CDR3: CASSPGGNYGYTF
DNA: TGTGCCAGCTCACCGGGGGGAAACTATGGCTACACCTTC

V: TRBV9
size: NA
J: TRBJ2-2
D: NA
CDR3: CASSSGVRVFF
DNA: TGTGCCAGCAGCTCGGGGGTACGGGTGTTTTTT

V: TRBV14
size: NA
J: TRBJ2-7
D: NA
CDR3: CASSSFPVDRFSYEQYF
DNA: TGTGCCAGCAGCTCATTCCCCGTTGACAGATTCTCCTACGAGCAGTACTTC

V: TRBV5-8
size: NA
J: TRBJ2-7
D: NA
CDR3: CASSLNLGHITYEQYF
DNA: TGTGCCAGCAGCTTAAACCTGGGACATATTACTTACGAGCAGTACTTC

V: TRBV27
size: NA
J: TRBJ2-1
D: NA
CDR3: CASTPRIGVGNEQFF
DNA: TGTGCCAGCACTCCCCGTATCGGTGTGGGGAATGAGCAGTTCTTC

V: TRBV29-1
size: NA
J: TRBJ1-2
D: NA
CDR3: CSVELGDLYGYTF
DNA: TGCAGCGTTGAGCTAGGGGACCTCTATGGCTACACCTTC

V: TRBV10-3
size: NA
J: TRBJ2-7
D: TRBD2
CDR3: CAISEFIGLAGGNIYEQYF
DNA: TGTGCCATCAGTGAGTTTATTGGACTAGCGGGAGGCAATATCTACGAGCAGTACTTC

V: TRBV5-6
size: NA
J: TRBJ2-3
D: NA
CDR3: CASSNRGLTDTQYF
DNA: TGTGCCAGCAGCAACCGGGGCCTCACAGATACGCAGTATTTT

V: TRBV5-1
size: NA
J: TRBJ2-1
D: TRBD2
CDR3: CASSLLLAGGLGEQFF
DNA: TGCGCCAGCAGCTTGCTCCTAGCGGGAGGGCTGGGTGAGCAGTTCTTC

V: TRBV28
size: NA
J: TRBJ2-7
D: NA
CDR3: CASSKAATYEQYF
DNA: TGTGCCAGCAGTAAGGCGGCAACTTACGAGCAGTACTTC

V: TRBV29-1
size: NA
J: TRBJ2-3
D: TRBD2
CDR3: CSAGRRREGWADTQYF
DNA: TGCAGCGCCGGAAGGCGTCGGGAGGGGTGGGCAGATACGCAGTATTTT

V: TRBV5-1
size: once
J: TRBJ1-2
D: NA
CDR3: CASSLDGFNYGYTF
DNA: TGCGCCAGCAGCCTGGACGGCTTTAACTATGGCTACACCTTC

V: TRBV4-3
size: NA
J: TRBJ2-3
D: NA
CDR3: CASSQVSPSGTDTQYF
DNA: TGCGCCAGCAGCCAAGTTTCTCCTAGCGGCACAGATACGCAGTATTTT

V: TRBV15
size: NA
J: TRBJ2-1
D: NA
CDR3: CATQTDSYNEQFF
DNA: TGTGCCACTCAGACAGACTCCTACAATGAGCAGTTCTTC

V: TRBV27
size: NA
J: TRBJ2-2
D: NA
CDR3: CASSSSLGNSNTGELFF
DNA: TGTGCCAGCAGTTCAAGCTTAGGGAATTCGAACACCGGGGAGCTGTTTTTT

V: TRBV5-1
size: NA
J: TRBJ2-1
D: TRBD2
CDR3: CASSLLGTSGTNEQFF
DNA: TGCGCCAGCAGCTTACTAGGGACTAGCGGAACCAATGAGCAGTTCTTC

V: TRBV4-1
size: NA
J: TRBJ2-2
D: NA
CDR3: CASSQDLPPELFF
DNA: TGCGCCAGCAGCCAAGATCTTCCCCCGGAGCTGTTTTTT

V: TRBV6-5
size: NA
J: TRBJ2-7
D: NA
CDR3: CASSQRTDSYEQYF
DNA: TGTGCCAGCAGTCAACGGACAGACTCCTACGAGCAGTACTTC

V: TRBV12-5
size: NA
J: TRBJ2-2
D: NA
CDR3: CASALTGTNTGELFF
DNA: TGTGCTAGTGCCCTGACCGGAACGAACACCGGGGAGCTGTTTTTT

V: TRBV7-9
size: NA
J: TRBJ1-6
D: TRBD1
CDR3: CASRPGQGRYSPLHF
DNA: TGTGCCAGCAGGCCGGGACAGGGGAGGTATTCACCCCTCCACTTT

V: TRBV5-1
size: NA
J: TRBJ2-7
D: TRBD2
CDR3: CASSLAAGVANYEQYF
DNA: TGCGCCAGCAGCTTGGCCGCGGGGGTGGCCAACTACGAGCAGTACTTC

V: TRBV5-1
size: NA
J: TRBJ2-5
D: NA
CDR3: CASSLGTAQETQYF
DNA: TGCGCCAGCAGCTTGGGGACAGCACAAGAGACCCAGTACTTC

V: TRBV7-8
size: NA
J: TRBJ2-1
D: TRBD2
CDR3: CASKKELAGVNEQFF
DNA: TGTGCCAGCAAAAAGGAACTAGCGGGAGTGAATGAGCAGTTCTTC

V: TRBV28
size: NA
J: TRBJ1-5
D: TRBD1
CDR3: CASSIRQGRGNQPQHF
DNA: TGTGCCAGCAGTATCCGACAGGGAAGAGGCAATCAGCCCCAGCATTTT

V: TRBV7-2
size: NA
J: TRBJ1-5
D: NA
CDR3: CASSSREDQPQHF
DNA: TGTGCCAGCAGCTCCAGGGAAGATCAGCCCCAGCATTTT

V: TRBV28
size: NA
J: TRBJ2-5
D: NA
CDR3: CASSLRWGLVGNQETQYF
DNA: TGTGCCAGCAGTTTAAGGTGGGGGTTAGTGGGGAACCAAGAGACCCAGTACTTC

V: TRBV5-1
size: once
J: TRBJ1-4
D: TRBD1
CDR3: CASSSSPAGGSEKLFF
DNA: TGCGCCAGCAGCAGTTCCCCGGCAGGGGGTTCTGAAAAACTGTTTTTT

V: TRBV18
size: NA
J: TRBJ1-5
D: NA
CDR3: CASSPPGDGGNQPQHF
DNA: TGTGCCAGCTCACCCCCCGGTGACGGAGGCAATCAGCCCCAGCATTTT

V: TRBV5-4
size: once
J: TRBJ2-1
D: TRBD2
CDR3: CASSKTGLAQYNEQFF
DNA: TGTGCCAGCAGCAAAACGGGACTAGCGCAGTACAATGAGCAGTTCTTC

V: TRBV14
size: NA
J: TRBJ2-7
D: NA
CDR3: CASSSLGRRATGYEQYF
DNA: TGTGCCAGCAGCTCCCTGGGGAGGCGGGCGACGGGGTACGAGCAGTACTTC

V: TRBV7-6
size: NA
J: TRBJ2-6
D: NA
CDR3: CASSLAQGQGSGANVLTF
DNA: TGTGCCAGCAGCTTAGCCCAAGGTCAGGGCTCTGGGGCCAACGTCCTGACTTTC

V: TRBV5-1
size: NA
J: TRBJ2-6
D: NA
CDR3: CASSLTGTGTSGANVLTF
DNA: TGCGCCAGCAGCTTGACCGGGACGGGAACCTCTGGGGCCAACGTCCTGACTTTC

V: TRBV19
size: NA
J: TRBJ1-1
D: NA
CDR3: CASSIGMGEAFF
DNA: TGTGCCAGTAGTATAGGAATGGGTGAAGCTTTCTTT

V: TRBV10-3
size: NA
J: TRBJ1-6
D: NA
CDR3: CAIRDQGHESPLHF
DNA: TGTGCCATCAGGGACCAAGGGCATGAGTCACCCCTCCACTTT

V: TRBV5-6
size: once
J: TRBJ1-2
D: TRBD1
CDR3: CASSPGTGGDYGYTF
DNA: TGTGCCAGCAGCCCGGGGACAGGGGGCGACTATGGCTACACCTTC

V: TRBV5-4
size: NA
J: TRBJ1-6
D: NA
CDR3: CASSLRLNNSPLHF
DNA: TGTGCCAGCAGCTTGCGCCTGAACAATTCACCCCTCCACTTT

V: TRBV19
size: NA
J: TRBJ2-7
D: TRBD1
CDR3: CASRLTGTGEPEQYF
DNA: TGTGCCAGTAGACTGACGGGGACAGGGGAGCCCGAGCAGTACTTC